The source of this T cell receptor (beta chain) is a study of OX40 agonist ivuxolimab in advanced cancers. About the research overall: All patients had ivuxolimab intravenously every 2 weeks at 0.01 to 10 mg/kg. Patients assigned to dose escalation were diagnosed with hepatocellular carcinoma, melanoma, renal cell or head and neck cancer. Eligibility admitted prior anti-PD-1, anti-PD-L1 or anti-CTLA-4 therapy; approximately 40% had some.

The CDR3 contains 13 residues. Germline loops: CDR1 MNHEY, CDR2 SMNVEV (reference sequence). Trimming removed 5 bases from V and 6 bases from J; junction bases left unmatched: 5. Sequencing used immunoSEQ multiplex PCR; TCRdb keeps in-frame clones, though not all of them. This table has about 28,000 clones, over 75% appearing once. The chain employs TRBV27 and TRBJ1-2; 8 bases align to TRBD1. Sequenced here: CD4+ or CD8+ T cells sorted from blood, sampled in a trial of the OX40 agonist ivuxolimab. The clonotype originates from an adult with an advanced solid tumor such as melanoma, head and neck, liver or kidney cancer. The CDR3, as DNA: TGTGCCAGCAGTATCGGACAGGGTAATGGCTACACCTTC. Its translation is CASSIGQGNGYTF.